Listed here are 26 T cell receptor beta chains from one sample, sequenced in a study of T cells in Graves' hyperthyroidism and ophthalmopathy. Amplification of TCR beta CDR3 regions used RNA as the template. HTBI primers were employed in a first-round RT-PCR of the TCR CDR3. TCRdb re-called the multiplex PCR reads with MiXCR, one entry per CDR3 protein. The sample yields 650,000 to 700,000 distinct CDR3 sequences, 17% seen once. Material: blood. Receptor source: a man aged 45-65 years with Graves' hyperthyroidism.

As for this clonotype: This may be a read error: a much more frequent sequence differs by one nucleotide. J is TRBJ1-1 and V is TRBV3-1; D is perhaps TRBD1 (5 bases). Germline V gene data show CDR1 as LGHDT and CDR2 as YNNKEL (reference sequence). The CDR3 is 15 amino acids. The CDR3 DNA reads TGTGCCAGCAACCAAGATCCCGCAGGGTACACTGAAGCTTTCTTT. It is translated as CASNQDPAGYTEAFF.

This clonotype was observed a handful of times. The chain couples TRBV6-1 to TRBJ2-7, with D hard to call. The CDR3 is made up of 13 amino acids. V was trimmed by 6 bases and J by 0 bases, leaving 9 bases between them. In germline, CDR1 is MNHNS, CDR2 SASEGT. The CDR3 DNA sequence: TGTGCCAGCAGGGTCGGCCCCTCCTACGAGCAGTACTTC. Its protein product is CASRVGPSYEQYF.

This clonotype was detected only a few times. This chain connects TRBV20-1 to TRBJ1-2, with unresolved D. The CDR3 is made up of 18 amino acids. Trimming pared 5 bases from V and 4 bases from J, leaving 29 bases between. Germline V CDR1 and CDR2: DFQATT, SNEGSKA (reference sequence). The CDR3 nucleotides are TGCAGTGCTCCTTCCGTCGATCGGCCAGATCCCCAAAGCTATGGCTACACCTTC. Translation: CSAPSVDRPDPQSYGYTF.

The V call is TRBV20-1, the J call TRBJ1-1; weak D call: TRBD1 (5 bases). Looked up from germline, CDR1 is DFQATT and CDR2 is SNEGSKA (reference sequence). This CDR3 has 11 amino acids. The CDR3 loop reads CRGNGAAEAFF. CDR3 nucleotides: TGCAGGGGGAACGGGGCGGCTGAAGCTTTCTTT.

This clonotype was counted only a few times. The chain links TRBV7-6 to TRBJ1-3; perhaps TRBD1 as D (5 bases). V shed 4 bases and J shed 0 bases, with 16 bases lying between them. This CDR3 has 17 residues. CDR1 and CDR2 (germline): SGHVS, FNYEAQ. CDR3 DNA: TGTGCCAGCAGCTCTAGGGGCGGCGCAAACTCTGGAAACACCATATATTTT. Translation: CASSSRGGANSGNTIYF.

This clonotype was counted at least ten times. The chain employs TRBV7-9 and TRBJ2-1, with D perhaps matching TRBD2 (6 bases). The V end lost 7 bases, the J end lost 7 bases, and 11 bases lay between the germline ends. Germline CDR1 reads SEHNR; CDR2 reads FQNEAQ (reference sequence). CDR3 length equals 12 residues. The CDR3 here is CASTLGGNEQFF. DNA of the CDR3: TGTGCCAGCACCTTGGGAGGAAATGAGCAGTTCTTC. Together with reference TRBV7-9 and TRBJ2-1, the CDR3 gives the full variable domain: DTGVSQNPRHKITKRGQNVTFRCDPISEHNRLYWYRQTLGQGPEFLTYFQNEAQLEKSRLLSDRFSAERPKGSFSTLEIQRTEQGDSAMYLCASTLGGNEQFFGPGTRLTVL.

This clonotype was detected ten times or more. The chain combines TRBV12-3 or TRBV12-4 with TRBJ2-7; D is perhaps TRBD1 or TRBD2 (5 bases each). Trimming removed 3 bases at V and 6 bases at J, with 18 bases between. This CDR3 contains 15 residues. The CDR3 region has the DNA TGTGCCAGCAGTTTGGGTGGGACGACCGCCGGCGAGCAGTACTTC. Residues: CASSLGGTTAGEQYF.

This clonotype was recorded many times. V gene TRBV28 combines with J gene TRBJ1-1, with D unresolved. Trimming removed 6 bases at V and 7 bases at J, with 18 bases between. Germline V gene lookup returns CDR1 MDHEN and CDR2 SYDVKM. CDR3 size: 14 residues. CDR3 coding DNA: TGTGCCAGCAGAGACCCTACACAGCGACTTGAAGCTTTCTTT. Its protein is CASRDPTQRLEAFF.

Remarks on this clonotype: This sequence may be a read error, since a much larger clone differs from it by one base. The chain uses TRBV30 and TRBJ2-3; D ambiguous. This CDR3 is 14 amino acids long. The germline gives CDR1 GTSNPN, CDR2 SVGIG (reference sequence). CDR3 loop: CAWSDPSGPDTQDF. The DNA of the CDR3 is TGTGCCTGGAGTGACCCGTCCGGGCCAGATACGCAGGATTTT.

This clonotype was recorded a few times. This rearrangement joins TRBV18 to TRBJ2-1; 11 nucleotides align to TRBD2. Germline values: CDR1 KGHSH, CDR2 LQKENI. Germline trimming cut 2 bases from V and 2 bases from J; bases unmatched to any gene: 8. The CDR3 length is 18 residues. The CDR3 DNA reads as TGTGCCAGCTCACCAGCGACTAGCGGGACAATCGCCTACAATGAGCAGTTCTTC. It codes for CASSPATSGTIAYNEQFF.

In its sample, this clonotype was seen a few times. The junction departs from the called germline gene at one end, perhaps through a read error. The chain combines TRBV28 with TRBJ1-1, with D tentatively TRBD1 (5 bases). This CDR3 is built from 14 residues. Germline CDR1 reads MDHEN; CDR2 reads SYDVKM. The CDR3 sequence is CASVSWWGDTEAFF. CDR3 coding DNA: TGCGCCAGCGTTAGCTGGTGGGGGGATACTGAAGCTTTCTTT.

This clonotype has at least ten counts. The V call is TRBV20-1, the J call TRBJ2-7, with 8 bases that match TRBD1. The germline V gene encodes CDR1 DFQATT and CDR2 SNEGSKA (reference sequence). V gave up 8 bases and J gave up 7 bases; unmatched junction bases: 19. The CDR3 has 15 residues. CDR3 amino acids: CSSTYPGQGADEQYF. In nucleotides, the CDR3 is TGCAGTTCAACGTACCCCGGACAGGGAGCGGATGAGCAGTACTTC.

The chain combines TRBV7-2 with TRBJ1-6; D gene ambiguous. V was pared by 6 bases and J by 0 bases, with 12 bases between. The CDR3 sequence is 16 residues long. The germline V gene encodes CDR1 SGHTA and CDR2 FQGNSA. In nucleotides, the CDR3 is TGTGCCAGCAGGCTTAGTCTGAGCTCCTATAATTCACCCCTCCACTTT. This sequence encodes CASRLSLSSYNSPLHF.

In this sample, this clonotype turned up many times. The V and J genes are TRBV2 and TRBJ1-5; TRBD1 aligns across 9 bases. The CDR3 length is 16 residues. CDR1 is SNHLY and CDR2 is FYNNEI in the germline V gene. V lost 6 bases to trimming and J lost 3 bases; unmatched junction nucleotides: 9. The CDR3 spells CASSDTGGAINQPQHF. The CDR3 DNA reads TGTGCCAGCAGCGACACAGGGGGCGCAATCAATCAGCCCCAGCATTTT.

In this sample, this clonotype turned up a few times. The CDR3 bases are TGTGCCAGCAGCCTTCAGGGGGACTCCTACGAGCAGTACTTC. Its protein product is CASSLQGDSYEQYF. The chain combines TRBV7-3 with TRBJ2-7, with 7 bases aligning to TRBD1. Per the germline V gene, CDR1 is SGHTA and CDR2 is FQGTGA. V was clipped by 5 bases and J by 0 bases; unmatched bases: 4. The CDR3 has 14 amino acids.

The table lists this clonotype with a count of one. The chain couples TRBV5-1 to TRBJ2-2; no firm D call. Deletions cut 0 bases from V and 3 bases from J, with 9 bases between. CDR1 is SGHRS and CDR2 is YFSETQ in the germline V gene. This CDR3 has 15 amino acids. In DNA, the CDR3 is TGCGCCAGCAGCTTGGGACATCGGGACACCGGGGAGCTGTTTTTT. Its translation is CASSLGHRDTGELFF.

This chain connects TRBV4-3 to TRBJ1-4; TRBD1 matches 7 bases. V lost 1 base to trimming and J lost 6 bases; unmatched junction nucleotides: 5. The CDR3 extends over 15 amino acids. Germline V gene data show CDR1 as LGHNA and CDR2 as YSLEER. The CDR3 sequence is CASSQGTGIYEKLFF. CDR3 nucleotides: TGCGCCAGCAGCCAAGGGACAGGAATTTATGAAAAACTGTTTTTT.

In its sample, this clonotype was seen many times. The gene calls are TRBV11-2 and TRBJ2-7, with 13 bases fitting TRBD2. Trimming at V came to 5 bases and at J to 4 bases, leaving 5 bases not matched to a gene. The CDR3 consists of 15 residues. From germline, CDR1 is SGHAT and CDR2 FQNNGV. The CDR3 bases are TGTGCCAGCAGCACCGGGACTAGCGGGAAATACGAGCAGTACTTC. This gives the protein CASSTGTSGKYEQYF.

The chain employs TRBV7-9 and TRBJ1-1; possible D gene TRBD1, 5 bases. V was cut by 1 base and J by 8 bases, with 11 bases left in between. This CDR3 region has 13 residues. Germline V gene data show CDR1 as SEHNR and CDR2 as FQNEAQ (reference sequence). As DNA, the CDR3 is TGTGCCAGCAGCTTAGGCGACAGCCTAGAAGCTTTCTTT. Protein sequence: CASSLGDSLEAFF.

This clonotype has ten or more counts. The CDR3 region has the DNA TGTGCCAGCAGCCTAGAGTGGGGTCCGCAGTATTTT. Encoded protein: CASSLEWGPQYF. The chain links TRBV14 to TRBJ2-3; D gene uncertain. CDR1 and CDR2 from the germline V gene are SGHDN and FVKESK. CDR3 size: 12 residues. Trimming removed 4 bases at V and 10 bases at J, with 12 bases between. The variable domain in full, with the rest retrieved from reference TRBV14 and TRBJ2-3, is EAGVTQFPSHSVIEKGQTVTLRCDPISGHDNLYWYRRVMGKEIKFLLHFVKESKQDESGMPNNRFLAERTGGTYSTLKVQPAELEDSGVYFCASSLEWGPQYFGPGTRLTVL.

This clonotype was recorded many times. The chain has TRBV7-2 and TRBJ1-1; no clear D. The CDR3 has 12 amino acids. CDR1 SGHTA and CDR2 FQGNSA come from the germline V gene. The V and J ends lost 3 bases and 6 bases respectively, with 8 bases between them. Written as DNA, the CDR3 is TGTGCCAGCAGCTTCTCTAGGGCTGAAGCTTTCTTT. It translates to CASSFSRAEAFF.

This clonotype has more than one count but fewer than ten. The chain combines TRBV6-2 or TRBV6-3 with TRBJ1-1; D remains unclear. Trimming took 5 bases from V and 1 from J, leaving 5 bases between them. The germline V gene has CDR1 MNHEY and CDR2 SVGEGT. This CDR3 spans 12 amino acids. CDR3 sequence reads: CASSNRNTEAFF. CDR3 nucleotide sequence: TGTGCCAGCAGTAACAGGAACACTGAAGCTTTCTTT.

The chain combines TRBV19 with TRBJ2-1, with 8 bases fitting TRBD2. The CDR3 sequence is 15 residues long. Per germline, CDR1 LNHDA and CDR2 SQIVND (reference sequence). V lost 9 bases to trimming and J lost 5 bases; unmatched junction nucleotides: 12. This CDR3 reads CASRASTSGNNEQFF. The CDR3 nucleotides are TGTGCCAGCCGGGCCAGCACTAGCGGTAACAATGAGCAGTTCTTC. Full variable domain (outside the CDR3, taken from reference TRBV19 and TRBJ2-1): DGGITQSPKYLFRKEGQNVTLSCEQNLNHDAMYWYRQDPGQGLRLIYYSQIVNDFQKGDIAEGYSVSREKKESFPLTVTSAQKNPTAFYLCASRASTSGNNEQFFGPGTRLTVL.

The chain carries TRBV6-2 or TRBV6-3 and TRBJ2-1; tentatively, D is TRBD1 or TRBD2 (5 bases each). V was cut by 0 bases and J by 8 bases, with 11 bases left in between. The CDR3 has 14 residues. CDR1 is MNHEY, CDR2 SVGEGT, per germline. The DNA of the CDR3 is TGTGCCAGCAGTTACTCGATAATGGGGGATGAGCAGTTCTTC. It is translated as CASSYSIMGDEQFF.

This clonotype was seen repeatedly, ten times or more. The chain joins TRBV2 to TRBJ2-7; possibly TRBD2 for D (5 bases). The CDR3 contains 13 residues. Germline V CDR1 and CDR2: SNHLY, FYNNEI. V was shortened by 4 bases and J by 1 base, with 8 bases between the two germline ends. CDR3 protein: CASSVRESYEQYF. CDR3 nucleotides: TGTGCCAGCAGTGTTCGGGAATCCTACGAGCAGTACTTC.

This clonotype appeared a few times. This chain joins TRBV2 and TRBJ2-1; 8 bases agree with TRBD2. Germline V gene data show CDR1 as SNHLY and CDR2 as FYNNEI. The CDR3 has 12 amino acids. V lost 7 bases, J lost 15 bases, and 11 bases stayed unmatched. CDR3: CASIWRGLVRFF. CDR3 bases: TGTGCCAGCATCTGGAGGGGACTAGTGCGGTTCTTC.